This T cell receptor (beta chain) stems from a study of blood T cell repertoires in COVID-19. Per the original methods: Amplification of reference gene primers was used by the study to estimate nucleated cell counts. Profiled with immunoSEQ multiplex PCR; TCRdb holds only in-frame clones, not every one. The V and J calls and clone size are taken from that table; D and trimming were inferred from the DNA. Here the sample spans about 470,000 clones, approximately 90% being singletons. Trimming left V 3 bases short and J 1 base short, with 7 bases between. Looked up from germline, CDR1 is MNHNS and CDR2 is SASEGT. This CDR3 contains 13 residues.

The chain joins TRBV6-1 to TRBJ2-7; D is possibly TRBD2 (5 bases). This TCR was sampled from a young woman who had recovered from COVID-19. Source material: PBMCs or T cells enriched from blood (not recorded which). CDR3 DNA: TGTGCCAGCAGTGAGGAGGCTTCCTACGAGCAGTACTTC. Translation: CASSEEASYEQYF.